Below are 29 T cell receptor beta chains sequenced from a single sample in a study of technical replicates of blood from a handful of donors. The assay was immunoSEQ multiplex PCR, and TCRdb's table has in-frame clones only and misses some. The sample has tens of thousands of clones; 96% are singletons. Sequencing was carried out using T cells isolated from PBMCs. The receptor set was obtained from a human donor in good health.

CDR3 region: CANPEASSYNEQFF. CDR3 in DNA: TGCGCCAACCCCGAGGCCAGCTCCTACAATGAGCAGTTCTTC. V and J are TRBV4-1 and TRBJ2-1; unclear D gene. The V gene lost 10 bases and the J gene lost 0 bases, with 13 bases spanning the gap. This CDR3 comprises 14 residues. Germline CDR1 MGHRA, CDR2 YSYEKL.

The rearrangement links TRBV7-2 to TRBJ2-7; 9 bases are shared with TRBD2. Germline CDR1 SGHTA, CDR2 FQGNSA. CDR3 length: 16 amino acids. The J segment lost 7 bases and the V segment lost 2 bases, leaving 12 bases of the junction unmatched. The CDR3 sequence is CASSLPSSGATGEQYF. CDR3 in DNA: TGTGCCAGCAGCTTACCCTCTAGCGGGGCGACCGGAGAGCAGTACTTC.

The count of this clone is one. The rearrangement joins TRBV11-2 to TRBJ2-3; 8 bases agree with TRBD2. Germline loops: CDR1 SGHAT, CDR2 FQNNGV. The CDR3 length is 17 residues. Trimming at V came to 1 base and at J to 3 bases, leaving 9 bases not matched to a gene. In DNA form, the CDR3 reads TGTGCCAGCAGCTTAGTACCGGGACTAGATTTTACAGATACGCAGTATTTT. It encodes CASSLVPGLDFTDTQYF.

The chain carries TRBV11-2 and TRBJ1-1, with D uncertain. The V and J ends lost 4 bases and 2 bases respectively, with 14 bases between them. This CDR3 has 15 amino acids. Looked up from germline, CDR1 is SGHAT and CDR2 is FQNNGV. CDR3 coding DNA: TGTGCCAGCAGCTCAGGTAGATTGATAAACACTGAAGCTTTCTTT. Translated: CASSSGRLINTEAFF.

The V and J genes are TRBV5-1 and TRBJ2-2; D remains unclear. V lost 0 bases to trimming and J lost 2 bases, with 8 bases between them. Germline-derived CDR1 and CDR2 are SGHRS and YFSETQ. This CDR3 is 15 amino acids long. Written as DNA, the CDR3 is TGCGCCAGCAGCTTGGTGCGGTTAAACACCGGGGAGCTGTTTTTT. Amino acids: CASSLVRLNTGELFF.

The V and J genes are TRBV11-2 and TRBJ2-7, with 8 bases aligning to TRBD1. Germline CDR1 reads SGHAT; CDR2 reads FQNNGV. This CDR3 is 13 amino acids long. The junction had 3 bases not matched to a gene; V was cut back by 1 base and J by 7 bases. CDR3 sequence (DNA): TGTGCCAGCAGCTTAGCAGGGGGCTGGGAGCAGTACTTC. Encoded protein: CASSLAGGWEQYF.

This CDR3 is CASSTGTSGGTDTQYF. The CDR3 DNA is TGTGCCAGCAGTACAGGGACTAGCGGGGGGACAGATACGCAGTATTTT. The chain has TRBV6-4 and TRBJ2-3, with 15 bases lining up with TRBD2. The trim removed 5 bases at V and 3 bases at J, leaving 3 bases unmatched. This CDR3 contains 16 residues. From germline, CDR1 is MRHNA and CDR2 SNTAGT.

V gene TRBV9 combines with J gene TRBJ2-5, with D perhaps TRBD1 (8 bases). Germline lookup yields CDR1 SGDLS and CDR2 YYNGEE. V lost 3 bases and J lost 4, with 22 bases in between. This CDR3 region has 17 residues. DNA of the CDR3: TGTGCCAGCAGCGCAAAAGGACAGGGAGGGGGGAGAGAGACCCAGTACTTC. It specifies CASSAKGQGGGRETQYF.

The chain is built from TRBV28 and TRBJ1-4, with D possibly being TRBD1 (6 bases). Germline values: CDR1 MDHEN, CDR2 SYDVKM. The CDR3 extends over 14 amino acids. V shed 6 bases and J shed 8 bases, with 16 bases lying between them. DNA of the CDR3: TGTGCCAGCAGAATGGGGGCTACACGGGAAAAACTGTTTTTT. Protein sequence: CASRMGATREKLFF.

This chain connects TRBV9 to TRBJ2-7, with a tentative D call TRBD1 (6 bases). Trimming left V 4 bases short and J 2 bases short, with 13 bases between. Germline values: CDR1 SGDLS, CDR2 YYNGEE. The CDR3 is 14 amino acids. The CDR3 coding sequence is TGTGCCAGCAGCCCCTGGACAGCGACCTACGAGCAGTACTTC. It specifies CASSPWTATYEQYF.

The chain's CDR3 is CASSLGLARTYEQYF. The CDR3 nucleotides are TGTGCCAGTAGTCTCGGACTAGCGAGGACCTACGAGCAGTACTTC. The chain links TRBV19 to TRBJ2-7, with 9 bases fitting TRBD2. Germline V CDR1 and CDR2: LNHDA, SQIVND (reference sequence). The CDR3 contains 15 residues. J lost 2 bases, V lost 5 bases, and 7 bases had no gene match. The complete variable domain, with remaining parts taken from reference TRBV19 and TRBJ2-7, reads DGGITQSPKYLFRKEGQNVTLSCEQNLNHDAMYWYRQDPGQGLRLIYYSQIVNDFQKGDIAEGYSVSREKKESFPLTVTSAQKNPTAFYLCASSLGLARTYEQYFGPGTRLTVT.

The chain uses TRBV19 and TRBJ2-2, with 7 bases fitting TRBD2. The germline CDR1 and CDR2 sequences are LNHDA and SQIVND (reference sequence). Unmatched junction bases numbered 4, after V lost 2 bases and J lost 1 base. The CDR3 covers 16 residues. The CDR3 sequence: CASSIMASGNTGELFF. The DNA of the CDR3 is TGTGCCAGTAGTATAATGGCTAGCGGGAACACCGGGGAGCTGTTTTTT.

This chain connects TRBV16 to TRBJ1-2; 8 nucleotides align to TRBD1. The CDR3 consists of 14 residues. Looked up from germline, CDR1 is KGHSY and CDR2 is FQNENV. The ends lost 4 bases at V and 4 bases at J; junction bases unmatched: 5. CDR3 amino acids: CASSPGQGIYGYTF. In DNA, the CDR3 is TGTGCCAGCAGCCCCGGACAGGGAATCTATGGCTACACCTTC. The whole variable domain, remainder taken from reference TRBV16 and TRBJ1-2, is GEEVAQTPKHLVRGEGQKAKLYCAPIKGHSYVFWYQQVLKNEFKFLISFQNENVFDETGMPKERFSAKCLPNSPCSLEIQATKLEDSAVYFCASSPGQGIYGYTFGSGTRLTVV.

DNA of the CDR3: TGCGCCAGCAGCCAAGTGCAGGGTACTTCGGATACGCAGTATTTT. Amino acid sequence: CASSQVQGTSDTQYF. The chain recombines TRBV4-3 with TRBJ2-3; tentatively, D is TRBD1 (5 bases). V shed 1 base and J shed 6 bases, with 14 bases lying between them. The CDR3 sequence is 15 residues long. Looked up from germline, CDR1 is LGHNA and CDR2 is YSLEER.

The J gene is TRBJ1-1, the V gene TRBV6-4; TRBD1 matches at 8 bases. This CDR3 has 13 residues. Trimming removed 6 bases from V and 5 bases from J; junction bases left unmatched: 5. In germline, CDR1 is MRHNA, CDR2 SNTAGT. The CDR3 DNA is TGTGCCAGCAGGGGACAGGTCGGGACTGAAGCTTTCTTT. This sequence encodes CASRGQVGTEAFF.

The V gene is TRBV20-1, the J gene TRBJ1-4; unclear D gene. Germline V lookup: CDR1 DFQATT, CDR2 SNEGSKA (reference sequence). The CDR3 contains 11 residues. Deletions cut 7 bases from V and 4 bases from J, with 7 bases between. The CDR3 nucleotides read TGCAGTGTACGGGTTAATGAAAAACTGTTTTTT. Residues: CSVRVNEKLFF.

This chain joins TRBV5-6 and TRBJ2-1; no firm D call. Germline lookup yields CDR1 SGHDT and CDR2 YYEEEE. The CDR3 sequence is 12 residues long. Trimming shortened V by 2 bases and J by 13 bases, and 13 bases separated the two germline ends. The CDR3 loop reads CASSFVQAVQFF. The CDR3, as DNA: TGTGCCAGCAGCTTTGTGCAGGCAGTTCAGTTCTTC. Filled out from reference TRBV5-6 and TRBJ2-1, the complete variable domain reads DAGVTQSPTHLIKTRGQQVTLRCSPKSGHDTVSWYQQALGQGPQFIFQYYEEEERQRGNFPDRFSGHQFPNYSSELNVNALLLGDSALYLCASSFVQAVQFFGPGTRLTVL.

About this clone: Relative to the germline gene, one junction end is altered; a read error may explain this. The chain links TRBV2 to TRBJ2-7; maybe TRBD2 (7 bases). The germline gives CDR1 SNHLY, CDR2 FYNNEI. The CDR3 has 14 amino acids. The CDR3 here is CASSEAGSGGRQYF. Written as DNA, the CDR3 is TGTGCCAGCAGCGAAGCCGGGTCGGGGGGCCGGCAGTACTTC. Looking up the rest from reference TRBV2 and TRBJ2-7 gives the full variable domain: EPEVTQTPSHQVTQMGQEVILRCVPISNHLYFYWYRQILGQKVEFLVSFYNNEISEKSEIFDDQFSVERPDGSNFTLKIRSTKLEDSAMYFCASSEAGSGGRQYFGPGTRLTVT.

The chain employs TRBV4-1 and TRBJ2-1; 7 nucleotides agree with TRBD2. Germline V gene sequence: CDR1 MGHRA, CDR2 YSYEKL. There are 15 residues in the CDR3. V was clipped by 1 base and J by 7 bases; unmatched bases: 7. CDR3 DNA: TGCGCCAGCAGCCAAGGGTACGGGAGGAGGAATGAGCAGTTCTTC. It yields the protein CASSQGYGRRNEQFF.

The CDR3 sequence is CASSQDRVRYNEQFF. For the CDR3, the DNA is TGCGCCAGCAGCCAAGACAGGGTTCGGTACAATGAGCAGTTCTTC. The chain is built from TRBV4-3 and TRBJ2-1, with a possible D match to TRBD1 (5 bases). Germline-derived CDR1 and CDR2 are LGHNA and YSLEER. The ends were cut back, 0 bases at V and 4 bases at J, with 10 bases in the middle. The length of the CDR3 is 15 residues.

This clone showed up just a few times. This chain connects TRBV7-9 to TRBJ2-2; 8 bases fit TRBD2. CDR3 length: 12 residues. V lost 9 bases to trimming and J lost 6 bases; unmatched junction nucleotides: 3. Germline CDR1 is SEHNR and CDR2 is FQNEAQ (reference sequence). The CDR3 here is CASGTSSGELFF. CDR3 DNA sequence: TGTGCCAGTGGGACTAGTTCCGGGGAGCTGTTTTTT.

The chain employs TRBV7-9 and TRBJ2-1; weak D call: TRBD2 (5 bases). Germline V CDR1 and CDR2: SEHNR, FQNEAQ (reference sequence). Trimming took off 1 base at V and 5 bases at J, with 12 bases between the two ends. This CDR3 has 15 amino acids. The CDR3 loop is CASSLGGSVNNEQFF. CDR3 DNA: TGTGCCAGCAGCTTAGGAGGGAGCGTCAACAATGAGCAGTTCTTC.

V and J are TRBV6-5 and TRBJ1-1; 7 positions agree with TRBD1. The CDR3 has 12 residues. Germline lookup yields CDR1 MNHEY and CDR2 SVGAGI. Trimming cost V 7 bases and J 6 bases; bases outside gene matches: 5. CDR3 amino acids: CASTRGMSEAFF. The CDR3 region has the DNA TGTGCCAGCACCAGGGGGATGTCTGAAGCTTTCTTT.

This clone was seen once. The chain couples TRBV6-6 to TRBJ1-1, with unresolved D. The ends were cut back, 7 bases at V and 6 bases at J, with 15 bases in the middle. Germline CDR1 MNHNY, CDR2 SVGAGI (reference sequence). This CDR3 is 13 amino acids long. Here the CDR3 DNA reads TGTGCCAGCAAAGAGCCTCTCGACTCTGAAGCTTTCTTT. It specifies CASKEPLDSEAFF.

The V call is TRBV29-1, the J call TRBJ2-7; a possible D gene is TRBD2 (5 bases). V was trimmed by 4 bases and J by 7 bases, leaving 17 bases between them. This CDR3 has 13 amino acids. Per germline, CDR1 SQVTM and CDR2 ANQGSEA. Here the CDR3 reads CSVALGGSGEQYF. DNA of the CDR3: TGCAGCGTTGCACTAGGAGGTTCGGGAGAGCAGTACTTC.

The CDR3 bases are TGCAGCGTTGAAGTGACAGGTTACAATGAGCAGTTCTTC. Its protein product is CSVEVTGYNEQFF. J is TRBJ2-1 and V is TRBV29-1; D might be TRBD1 (6 bases). Germline CDR1 SQVTM, CDR2 ANQGSEA. The germline V and J ends were trimmed by 1 base and 4 bases, with 8 bases remaining between them. The CDR3 is made up of 13 amino acids.

J is TRBJ2-1 and V is TRBV9, with 8 positions matching TRBD1. The trim removed 2 bases at V and 8 bases at J, leaving 15 bases unmatched. There are 17 residues in the CDR3. The germline V gene encodes CDR1 SGDLS and CDR2 YYNGEE. CDR3 in amino acids: CASSVQGETGGNDEQFF. Written as DNA, the CDR3 is TGTGCCAGCAGCGTCCAGGGGGAAACAGGGGGGAACGATGAGCAGTTCTTC.

This chain joins TRBV9 and TRBJ1-1, with D possibly matching TRBD1 (6 bases). The V end lost 4 bases, the J end lost 1 base, and 26 bases lay between the germline ends. The CDR3 runs 19 residues. CDR1 and CDR2 from the germline V gene are SGDLS and YYNGEE. The CDR3 here is CASSPYATGPPYKNTEAFF. The CDR3 DNA sequence: TGTGCCAGCAGCCCATATGCAACAGGGCCCCCTTATAAGAACACTGAAGCTTTCTTT.

The rearrangement joins TRBV6-5 to TRBJ1-1; unclear D gene. The CDR3 loop spans 12 amino acids. Germline CDR1 is MNHEY and CDR2 is SVGAGI. Trimming stripped 6 bases from V and 2 bases from J, with 7 bases between. The CDR3 DNA is TGTGCCAGCAGCCGACTAAACACTGAAGCTTTCTTT. It yields the protein CASSRLNTEAFF.